Below are 14 T cell receptor beta chains sequenced from a single sample in a study of T-cell reconstitution after alpha-beta-depleted transplantation in children. It was with unique molecular identifiers that the TCRbeta library was prepared. TCRdb re-called the PCR reads with MiXCR, one entry per CDR3 protein. Of 250,000 to 400,000 distinct CDR3 sequences listed, over 20% are singletons. The material sequenced was PBMCs, mostly from graft donor cells, taken 180 days after TCRalphabeta/CD19-depleted stem cell transplant. These receptors originate from a male patient aged 10-17 years who had a stem cell transplant for acute lymphoblastic leukemia, so the T cells may come from the graft donor.

This clonotype was counted a few times. The chain is built from TRBV7-9 and TRBJ1-2; 11 bases line up with TRBD1. Trimming cost V 5 bases and J 6 bases; bases outside gene matches: 8. The CDR3 is 15 amino acids. Germline-derived CDR1 and CDR2 are SEHNR and FQNEAQ (reference sequence). The CDR3, as DNA: TGTGCCAGCAGCCCCCGGACAGGGGGCTTTGATGGCTACACCTTC. This encodes CASSPRTGGFDGYTF.

This chain joins TRBV4-1 and TRBJ1-5, with D uncertain. Germline-derived CDR1 and CDR2 are MGHRA and YSYEKL. Trimming took off 5 bases at V and 3 bases at J, with 11 bases between the two ends. The CDR3 loop spans 14 amino acids. The CDR3 protein is CASSNRALNQPQHF. The DNA of the CDR3 is TGCGCCAGCAGCAACCGGGCCCTCAATCAGCCCCAGCATTTT.

The chain links TRBV20-1 to TRBJ2-7; 11 nucleotides agree with TRBD1. V lost 0 bases and J lost 3; bases outside the gene matches: 4. Looked up from germline, CDR1 is DFQATT and CDR2 is SNEGSKA (reference sequence). The CDR3 contains 15 residues. The CDR3 is CSARDGTGGGYEQYF. The CDR3 region has the DNA TGCAGTGCTAGAGATGGGACAGGGGGTGGCTACGAGCAGTACTTC.

Details on this clonotype: One end of the junction varies from germline; a read error may be responsible. The V call is TRBV18, the J call TRBJ2-7, with TRBD1 matching 7 bases. The germline V gene encodes CDR1 KGHSH and CDR2 LQKENI. The CDR3 extends over 15 amino acids. The CDR3 here is CPSSPPGQPLYEQYF. CDR3 DNA sequence: TGTCCCAGCTCACCACCGGGACAGCCTCTCTACGAGCAGTACTTC.

The DNA of the CDR3 is TGTGCCACCGGGACAGGGGGCTTGGGGCTAGCGAGGAATGAGCAGTTCTTC. Translation: CATGTGGLGLARNEQFF. V usage is TRBV2 and J usage is TRBJ2-1; TRBD1 aligns across 12 bases. CDR1 and CDR2 from the germline V gene are SNHLY and FYNNEI. This CDR3 has 17 residues. V shed 10 bases and J 7 bases; nucleotides not matched to a gene: 17.

The sample holds a few counts of this clonotype. The V call is TRBV7-9, the J call TRBJ2-7; 11 bases are a match to TRBD2. CDR1 is SEHNR, CDR2 FQNEAQ, per germline (reference sequence). V trimming: 4 bases; J trimming: 2 bases; junction bases outside the gene matches: 7. CDR3 length: 16 amino acids. CDR3: CASSYPSGRFAYEQYF. The CDR3 DNA is TGTGCCAGCAGCTACCCTAGCGGGAGGTTCGCCTACGAGCAGTACTTC.

This clonotype was counted a few times. The rearrangement joins TRBV7-9 to TRBJ1-2; D unresolved. This CDR3 has 13 amino acids. From germline, CDR1 is SEHNR and CDR2 FQNEAQ (reference sequence). V dropped 5 bases and J dropped 4 bases, with 11 bases sitting between them. CDR3 nucleotide sequence: TGTGCCAGCAGCCCGCCCGAGGGCTATGGCTACACCTTC. Its protein is CASSPPEGYGYTF. Complete variable domain (other parts from reference TRBV7-9 and TRBJ1-2): DTGVSQNPRHKITKRGQNVTFRCDPISEHNRLYWYRQTLGQGPEFLTYFQNEAQLEKSRLLSDRFSAERPKGSFSTLEIQRTEQGDSAMYLCASSPPEGYGYTFGSGTRLTVV.

This clonotype was counted only a few times. This chain uses TRBV7-2 with TRBJ2-7; D may be TRBD1 (6 bases). The CDR3 contains 13 residues. CDR1 and CDR2 from the germline V gene are SGHTA and FQGNSA. Deletions cut 2 bases from V and 10 bases from J, with 15 bases between. Written as DNA, the CDR3 is TGTGCCAGCAGCTTAAAATTCAGGGGCCCACAGTACTTC. This codes for CASSLKFRGPQYF.

Only a few counts were recorded for this clonotype. The chain carries TRBV12-3 or TRBV12-4 and TRBJ1-4, with unresolved D. The CDR3 totals 16 residues. V was cut by 4 bases and J by 4 bases, with 16 bases left in between. This CDR3 reads CASSSPGYGFNEKLFF. The CDR3 nucleotides are TGTGCCAGCAGTTCCCCGGGGTACGGGTTTAATGAAAAACTGTTTTTT.

This chain links TRBV4-1 with TRBJ2-1, with 10 nucleotides matching TRBD2. The CDR3 runs 16 residues. Germline V gene sequence: CDR1 MGHRA, CDR2 YSYEKL. The V and J ends lost 6 bases and 10 bases, in that order; junction bases with no gene match: 15. CDR3 in DNA: TGCGCCAGCAGTCCGATAGCGGGAGGACCTTTGGGGGAGCAGTTCTTC. It codes for CASSPIAGGPLGEQFF.

The table lists this clonotype with a few counts. The rearrangement uses TRBV4-1 and TRBJ1-1, with 7 bases fitting TRBD1. Germline-derived CDR1 and CDR2 are MGHRA and YSYEKL. The trim removed 1 base at V and 1 base at J, leaving 3 bases unmatched. This CDR3 is built from 15 residues. The CDR3 region has the DNA TGCGCCAGCAGCCAAGTAGACAGGGAGAACACTGAAGCTTTCTTT. This sequence encodes CASSQVDRENTEAFF.

As for this clonotype: At one boundary the junction diverges from the germline segment, which might be a read error. J is TRBJ2-1 and V is TRBV7-3; 10 bases are a match to TRBD2. Germline V gene sequence: CDR1 SGHTA, CDR2 FQGTGA. The CDR3 runs to 18 residues. CDR3 DNA: TGTTCCAGCAGCTTCCGGACTAGCGGCCGTGGGCGATACAATGAGCAGTTCTTC. As protein: CSSSFRTSGRGRYNEQFF.

This clonotype was recorded once. V usage is TRBV11-2 and J usage is TRBJ2-5; 7 bases fit TRBD1. V shed 2 bases and J 7 bases; nucleotides not matched to a gene: 7. The V gene's germline CDR1 is SGHAT and CDR2 FQNNGV. This CDR3 region has 14 residues. The CDR3 reads CASSLHRGYATQYF. The CDR3 DNA reads TGTGCCAGCAGCTTACACAGGGGTTACGCGACCCAGTACTTC.

The CDR3 nucleotides are TGTGCCAGCTCACCACCCACTTACACCGGGGAGCTGTTTTTT. Amino acids: CASSPPTYTGELFF. V usage is TRBV18 and J usage is TRBJ2-2; D is unresolved. The V and J ends lost 0 bases and 3 bases respectively, with 5 bases between them. Germline V gene data show CDR1 as KGHSH and CDR2 as LQKENI. This CDR3 contains 14 residues.